The rows below give T cell receptor beta chains drawn from one sample of a study of cytomegalovirus exposure and HLA in healthy donors. Assay used: immunoSEQ multiplex PCR; TCRdb lists only in-frame clones, some missing. The sample holds 95,000 to 150,000 clones, roughly a tenth seen once. The specimen sequenced was PBMCs. The receptors shown here come from a young woman in good health and CMV-seropositive. CDR3s include the opening cysteine and the closing phenylalanine or tryptophan. D genes are given only for firm matches. The size field is filled for only some rows; it gives once, few, many or a size class.

>TRBV18|TRBD1|TRBJ1-1|-
CASSSTGSGTEAFF
TGTGCCAGCTCATCGACAGGGTCGGGCACTGAAGCTTTCTTT
>TRBV6-1|TRBD2|TRBJ2-1|-
CASSGSGRSYNEQFF
TGTGCCAGCAGCGGTAGCGGGAGATCCTACAATGAGCAGTTCTTC
>TRBV19|TRBD2|TRBJ2-3|few
CASSVRLAYSTDTQYF
TGTGCCAGTAGTGTGAGACTAGCGTATAGCACAGATACGCAGTATTTT
>TRBV4-2|-|TRBJ1-5|-
CASSQERGQPQHF
TGTGCCAGCAGCCAAGAAAGGGGACAGCCCCAGCATTTT
>TRBV28|TRBD1|TRBJ1-2|few
CASTFLTGAGGYTF
TGTGCCAGCACCTTCTTGACAGGGGCGGGGGGCTACACCTTC
>TRBV10-2|TRBD2|TRBJ2-4|few
CASSESTVGSGGNIQYF
TGCGCCAGCAGTGAGTCGACCGTGGGGAGCGGGGGGAACATTCAGTACTTC
>TRBV5-1|TRBD1|TRBJ2-5|few
CASSLVGGSYETQYF
TGCGCCAGCAGCTTGGTAGGGGGCTCATACGAGACCCAGTACTTC
>TRBV7-8|-|TRBJ1-4|-
CASSLGFREGEKLFF
TGTGCCAGCAGCTTAGGTTTCAGGGAGGGGGAAAAACTGTTTTTT
>TRBV2|-|TRBJ1-1|few
CASTGEGRMNTEAFF
TGTGCCAGCACGGGGGAAGGCCGCATGAACACTGAAGCTTTCTTT
>TRBV6-1|TRBD1|TRBJ1-5|-
CASSDYRGQAVQPQHF
TGTGCCAGCAGTGACTACAGGGGGCAAGCGGTTCAGCCCCAGCATTTT
>TRBV7-2|-|TRBJ2-1|-
CASSRVTYNEQFF
TGTGCCAGCAGCCGAGTGACCTACAATGAGCAGTTCTTC
>TRBV5-1|TRBD1|TRBJ1-2|-
CASSLLDRGGYGYTF
TGCGCCAGCAGCTTGCTGGACAGGGGGGGCTATGGCTACACCTTC
>TRBV11-2|TRBD2|TRBJ2-7|-
CASSPQQIAGGILPYEQYF
TGTGCCAGCAGCCCTCAGCAAATAGCGGGAGGCATACTCCCCTACGAGCAGTACTTC
>TRBV6-1|TRBD1|TRBJ1-5|few
CASSEGGTARSNQPQHF
TGTGCCAGCAGTGAAGGGGGGACAGCTAGAAGCAATCAGCCCCAGCATTTT
>TRBV27|-|TRBJ2-7|-
CASKSLAGGRGYEQYF
TGTGCCAGCAAATCACTAGCTGGAGGCAGGGGGTACGAGCAGTACTTC